This TCR beta chain was sequenced for a study of control samples from healthy donors and cancer patients. Repertoires were generated with immunoSEQ multiplex PCR, while TCRdb's copy carries only in-frame clones and drops some. The sample holds fewer than 300,000 clones, about four fifths seen once. The specimen sequenced was PBMCs. Receptors were obtained from a woman aged 55-75 years with lung cancer.

The V and J genes are TRBV27 and TRBJ2-1; a possible D gene is TRBD2 (5 bases). V was cut by 6 bases and J by 12 bases, with 30 bases left in between. This CDR3 spans 17 amino acids. Germline loops: CDR1 MNHEY, CDR2 SMNVEV (reference sequence). CDR3 in DNA: TGTGCCAGCAGAGGCCCCCCGTATAGCGCCCTAGGGATGGGGCAGTTCTTC. It codes for CASRGPPYSALGMGQFF.